The rows below give T cell receptor beta chains drawn from one sample of a study of CD8 T cells in Susac syndrome. TCRdb redid the calling of the immunoSEQ multiplex PCR reads with MiXCR, one entry per CDR3 protein. This sample carries roughly 200,000 distinct CDR3 sequences, 90% to 95% of them seen once, and the ten largest clones take around 0.094%. The material sequenced was CD4+ T cells from PBMCs. These receptors came from a human donor with Susac syndrome. Each CDR3 is given with its conserved first and last residue. Each record gives: D gene, V gene, clone size, J gene, CDR3 protein, CDR3 DNA. A D gene is named only where the DNA matches it firmly. Size values are once, few and many counts, or a class for expanded clones, and some rows have none.

d_gene: .
v_gene: TRBV29-1
abundance: .
j_gene: TRBJ2-3
CDR3aa: CSVGGDRDKSTDTQYF
CDR3nt: TGCAGCGTTGGGGGTGACCGGGACAAGAGCACAGATACGCAGTATTTT

d_gene: TRBD2
v_gene: TRBV5-4
abundance: .
j_gene: TRBJ2-3
CDR3aa: CASSSREAGTTDTQYF
CDR3nt: TGTGCCAGCAGCTCCAGAGAAGCGGGGACCACAGATACGCAGTATTTT

d_gene: .
v_gene: TRBV19
abundance: .
j_gene: TRBJ2-7
CDR3aa: CASSMGAVSSYEQYF
CDR3nt: TGTGCCAGTAGTATGGGTGCGGTGAGCTCCTACGAGCAGTACTTC

d_gene: .
v_gene: TRBV3-1
abundance: .
j_gene: TRBJ1-1
CDR3aa: CASSPHNSLNTEAFF
CDR3nt: TGTGCCAGCAGCCCCCATAACAGCCTGAACACTGAAGCTTTCTTT

d_gene: .
v_gene: TRBV29-1
abundance: .
j_gene: TRBJ2-3
CDR3aa: CSVGPGARTDTQYF
CDR3nt: TGCAGCGTTGGTCCGGGGGCTAGGACAGATACGCAGTATTTT

d_gene: .
v_gene: TRBV5-6
abundance: .
j_gene: TRBJ1-2
CDR3aa: CASSLGQEANYGYTF
CDR3nt: TGTGCCAGCAGCTTGGGACAGGAAGCTAACTATGGCTACACCTTC

d_gene: TRBD2
v_gene: TRBV15
abundance: .
j_gene: TRBJ2-1
CDR3aa: CATSRDSGRQDEQFF
CDR3nt: TGTGCCACCAGCAGGGATAGCGGGAGACAGGATGAGCAGTTCTTC

d_gene: TRBD1
v_gene: TRBV5-1
abundance: once
j_gene: TRBJ1-2
CDR3aa: CASSPGTGGKNGYTF
CDR3nt: TGCGCCAGCAGCCCGGGGACAGGGGGAAAGAATGGCTACACCTTC

d_gene: .
v_gene: TRBV14
abundance: .
j_gene: TRBJ2-7
CDR3aa: CASSSTGTFYEQYF
CDR3nt: TGTGCCAGCAGCTCTACCGGGACCTTCTACGAGCAGTACTTC

d_gene: .
v_gene: TRBV13
abundance: .
j_gene: TRBJ2-2
CDR3aa: CASSRIASGSNTGELFF
CDR3nt: TGTGCCAGCAGCCGTATTGCCTCAGGCTCGAACACCGGGGAGCTGTTTTTT

d_gene: .
v_gene: TRBV2
abundance: .
j_gene: TRBJ1-1
CDR3aa: CASSDLGGNAEAFF
CDR3nt: TGTGCCAGCAGTGACCTTGGAGGGAACGCTGAAGCTTTCTTT

d_gene: .
v_gene: TRBV5-1
abundance: .
j_gene: TRBJ1-1
CDR3aa: CASNEGRNAEAFF
CDR3nt: TGCGCCAGCAACGAAGGCAGGAACGCTGAAGCTTTCTTT

d_gene: .
v_gene: TRBV28
abundance: once
j_gene: TRBJ2-1
CDR3aa: CASSLIRGEQFF
CDR3nt: TGTGCCAGCAGTTTAATCCGGGGTGAGCAGTTCTTC

d_gene: .
v_gene: TRBV11-2
abundance: .
j_gene: TRBJ2-1
CDR3aa: CASSLGISRGNEQFF
CDR3nt: TGTGCCAGCAGCTTAGGAATAAGCCGGGGCAATGAGCAGTTCTTC

d_gene: TRBD1
v_gene: TRBV7-7
abundance: .
j_gene: TRBJ2-7
CDR3aa: CASSSGQGDEQYF
CDR3nt: TGTGCTAGCAGCTCGGGACAGGGTGACGAGCAGTACTTC